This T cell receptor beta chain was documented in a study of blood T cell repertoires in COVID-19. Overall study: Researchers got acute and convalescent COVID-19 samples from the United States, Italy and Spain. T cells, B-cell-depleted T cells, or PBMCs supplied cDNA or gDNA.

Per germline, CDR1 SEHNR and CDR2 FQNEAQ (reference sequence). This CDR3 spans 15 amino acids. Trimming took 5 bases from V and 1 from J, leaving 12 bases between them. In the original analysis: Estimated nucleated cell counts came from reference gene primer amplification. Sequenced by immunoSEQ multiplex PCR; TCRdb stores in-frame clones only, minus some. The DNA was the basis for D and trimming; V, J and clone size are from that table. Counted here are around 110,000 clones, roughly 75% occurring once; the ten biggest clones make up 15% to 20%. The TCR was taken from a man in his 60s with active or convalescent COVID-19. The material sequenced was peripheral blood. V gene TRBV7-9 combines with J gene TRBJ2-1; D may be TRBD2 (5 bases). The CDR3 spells CASSGSGLSYNEQFF. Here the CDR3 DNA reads TGTGCCAGCAGCGGATCTGGACTTTCCTACAATGAGCAGTTCTTC.